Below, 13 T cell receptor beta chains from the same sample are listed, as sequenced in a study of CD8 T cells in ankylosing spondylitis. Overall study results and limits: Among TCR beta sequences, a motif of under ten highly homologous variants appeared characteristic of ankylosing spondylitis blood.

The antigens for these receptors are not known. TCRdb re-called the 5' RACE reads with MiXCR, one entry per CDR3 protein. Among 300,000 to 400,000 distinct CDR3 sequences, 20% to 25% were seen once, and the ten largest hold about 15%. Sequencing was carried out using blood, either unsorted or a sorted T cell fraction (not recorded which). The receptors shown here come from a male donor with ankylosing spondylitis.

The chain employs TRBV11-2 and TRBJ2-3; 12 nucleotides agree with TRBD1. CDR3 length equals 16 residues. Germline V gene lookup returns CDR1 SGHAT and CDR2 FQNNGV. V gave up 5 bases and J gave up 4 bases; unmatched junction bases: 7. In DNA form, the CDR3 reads TGTGCCAGCAGCAAGTCCGGGACAGGGGGCGCAGATACGCAGTATTTT. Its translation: CASSKSGTGGADTQYF.

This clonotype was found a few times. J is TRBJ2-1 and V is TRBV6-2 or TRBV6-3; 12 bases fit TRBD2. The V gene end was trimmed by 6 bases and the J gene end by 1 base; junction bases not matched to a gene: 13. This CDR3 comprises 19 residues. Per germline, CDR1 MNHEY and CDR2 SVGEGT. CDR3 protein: CASSRLAGVAGLSYNEQFF. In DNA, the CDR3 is TGTGCCAGCAGCCGACTAGCGGGAGTGGCCGGACTGTCCTACAATGAGCAGTTCTTC.

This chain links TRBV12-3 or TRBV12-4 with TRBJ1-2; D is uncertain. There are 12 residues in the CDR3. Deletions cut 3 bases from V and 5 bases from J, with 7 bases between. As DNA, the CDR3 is TGTGCCAGCAGTTTCGGGGAATATGGCTACACCTTC. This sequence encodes CASSFGEYGYTF.

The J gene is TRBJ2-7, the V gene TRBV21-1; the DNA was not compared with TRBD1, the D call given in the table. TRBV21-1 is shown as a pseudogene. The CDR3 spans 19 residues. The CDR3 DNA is TGTGCCAGCAGCATCCGACCCCAGGACACGGCTCTTACCCCCTACGAGCAGTACTTC. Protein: CASSIRPQDTALTPYEQYF.

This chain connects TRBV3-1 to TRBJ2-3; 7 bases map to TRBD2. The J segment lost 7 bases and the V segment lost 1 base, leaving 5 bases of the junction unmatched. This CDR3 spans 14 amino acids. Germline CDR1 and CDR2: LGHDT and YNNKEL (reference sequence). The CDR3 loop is CASSQGGRGYTQYF. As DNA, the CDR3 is TGTGCCAGCAGCCAAGGAGGGAGGGGATATACGCAGTATTTT.

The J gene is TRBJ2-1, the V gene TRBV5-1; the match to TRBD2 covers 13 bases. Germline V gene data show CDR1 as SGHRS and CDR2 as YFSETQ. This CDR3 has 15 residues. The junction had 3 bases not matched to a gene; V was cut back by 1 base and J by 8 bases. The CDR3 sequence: CASSLTSGRGHEQFF. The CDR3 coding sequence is TGCGCCAGCAGCTTGACTAGCGGGAGGGGGCATGAGCAGTTCTTC. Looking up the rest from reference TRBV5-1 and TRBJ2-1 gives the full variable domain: KAGVTQTPRYLIKTRGQQVTLSCSPISGHRSVSWYQQTPGQGLQFLFEYFSETQRNKGNFPGRFSGRQFSNSRSEMNVSTLELGDSALYLCASSLTSGRGHEQFFGPGTRLTVL.

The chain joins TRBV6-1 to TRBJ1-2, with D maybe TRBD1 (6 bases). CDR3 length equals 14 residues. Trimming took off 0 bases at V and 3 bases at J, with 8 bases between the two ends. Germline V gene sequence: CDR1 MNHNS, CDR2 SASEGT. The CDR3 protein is CASSEAAGDYGYTF. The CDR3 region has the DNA TGTGCCAGCAGTGAAGCGGCAGGGGACTATGGCTACACCTTC.

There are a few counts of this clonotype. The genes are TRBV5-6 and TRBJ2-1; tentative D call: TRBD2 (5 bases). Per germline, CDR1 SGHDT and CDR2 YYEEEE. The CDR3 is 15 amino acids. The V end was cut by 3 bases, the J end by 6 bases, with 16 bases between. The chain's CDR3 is CASSSEDLKFNEQFF. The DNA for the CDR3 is TGTGCCAGCAGCTCGGAGGACCTCAAATTCAATGAGCAGTTCTTC. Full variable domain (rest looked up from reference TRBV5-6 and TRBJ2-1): DAGVTQSPTHLIKTRGQQVTLRCSPKSGHDTVSWYQQALGQGPQFIFQYYEEEERQRGNFPDRFSGHQFPNYSSELNVNALLLGDSALYLCASSSEDLKFNEQFFGPGTRLTVL.

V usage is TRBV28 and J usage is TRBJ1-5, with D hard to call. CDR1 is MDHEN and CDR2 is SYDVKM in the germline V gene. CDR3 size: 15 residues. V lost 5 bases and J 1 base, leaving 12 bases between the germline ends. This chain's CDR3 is CASSLPGLSNQPQHF. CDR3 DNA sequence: TGTGCCAGCAGTCTCCCGGGATTGAGCAATCAGCCCCAGCATTTT.

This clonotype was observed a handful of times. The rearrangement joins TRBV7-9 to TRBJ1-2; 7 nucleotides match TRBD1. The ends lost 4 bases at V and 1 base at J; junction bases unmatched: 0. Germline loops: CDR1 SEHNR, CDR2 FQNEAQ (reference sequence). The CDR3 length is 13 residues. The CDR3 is CASSWDSNYGYTF. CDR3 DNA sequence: TGTGCCAGCAGCTGGGACAGTAACTATGGCTACACCTTC.

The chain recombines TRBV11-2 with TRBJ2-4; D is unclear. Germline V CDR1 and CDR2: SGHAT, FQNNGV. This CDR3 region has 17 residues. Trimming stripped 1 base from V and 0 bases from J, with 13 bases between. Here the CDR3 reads CASSLAPSGVAKNIQYF. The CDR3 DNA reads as TGTGCCAGCAGCTTAGCCCCCTCAGGTGTAGCCAAAAACATTCAGTACTTC.

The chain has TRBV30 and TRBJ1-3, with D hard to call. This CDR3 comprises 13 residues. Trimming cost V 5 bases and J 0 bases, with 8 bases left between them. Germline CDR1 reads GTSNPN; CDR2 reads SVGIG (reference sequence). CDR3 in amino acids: CAWEKSSGNTIYF. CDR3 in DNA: TGTGCCTGGGAAAAGAGCTCTGGAAACACCATATATTTT.

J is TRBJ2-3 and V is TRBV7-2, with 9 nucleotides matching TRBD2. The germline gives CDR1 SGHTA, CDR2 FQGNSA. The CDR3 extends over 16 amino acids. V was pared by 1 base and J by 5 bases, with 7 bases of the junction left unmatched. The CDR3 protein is CASSLVAGGPGDTQYF. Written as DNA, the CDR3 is TGTGCCAGCAGCTTAGTGGCGGGAGGGCCCGGAGATACGCAGTATTTT.